The present T cell receptor (beta chain) was sequenced within a study of blood T cell repertoires in COVID-19. The overall study: T cells, B-cell-depleted T cells, or PBMCs supplied cDNA or gDNA.

Using immunoSEQ multiplex PCR, the repertoire was profiled, and TCRdb retains in-frame clones only, with some absent. The repertoire consists of under 200,000 clones, with roughly 83% occurring once and the leading ten covering more than 1.5%. The V and J ends lost 1 base and 1 base respectively, with 14 bases between them. CDR1 and CDR2 (germline): LNHNV, YYDKDF (reference sequence). This CDR3 has 16 amino acids. Sequencing was performed on peripheral blood. The V and J genes are TRBV15 and TRBJ2-7, with D perhaps matching TRBD2 (6 bases). The source is a human donor in a cohort sampled during active COVID-19. CDR3 residues: CATSRVAPGGSYEQYF. The CDR3 bases are TGTGCCACCAGCAGAGTGGCGCCAGGAGGGTCCTACGAGCAGTACTTC. Looking up the rest from reference TRBV15 and TRBJ2-7 gives the full variable domain: DAMVIQNPRYQVTQFGKPVTLSCSQTLNHNVMYWYQQKSSQAPKLLFHYYDKDFNNEADTPDNFQSRRPNTSFCFLDIRSPGLGDTAMYLCATSRVAPGGSYEQYFGPGTRLTVT.